The rows below give T cell receptor beta chains drawn from one sample of a study of T cells after yellow fever vaccination. TCRdb used MiXCR to reprocess the 5' RACE reads, holding one entry per CDR3 protein. The sample carries 80,000 to 100,000 distinct CDR3 sequences, under 7% recorded once. The specimen comprised CD8+ T cells sorted from PBMCs, sampled 10 days after the yellow fever booster vaccination. The receptors originated from a man younger than 35 who received the YFV17D yellow fever vaccine. CDR3s include the opening cysteine and the closing phenylalanine or tryptophan. The D gene is left open where the match is weak. The size of a clone is reported for some rows only, either as once, few or many, or as a class for expanded clones.

CDR3 DNA: TGCGCCAGCAGCCCTAGCCCAGGGACAGGGGACGAGCAGTACTTC
CDR3 protein: CASSPSPGTGDEQYF
D gene: TRBD1
V gene: TRBV4-1
clone size: few
J gene: TRBJ2-7

CDR3 DNA: TGTGCCAGCAGGCGGCCTAGGGACGGATACACAGATACGCAGTATTTT
CDR3 protein: CASRRPRDGYTDTQYF
D gene: .
V gene: TRBV2
clone size: .
J gene: TRBJ2-3

CDR3 DNA: TGTGCCAGCAGCATTGACAGGGACGATGCACCCCTCCACTTT
CDR3 protein: CASSIDRDDAPLHF
D gene: TRBD1
V gene: TRBV7-3
clone size: .
J gene: TRBJ1-6

CDR3 DNA: TGTGCCAGCAGTTTGGGTGTGGGTTCTAATGAAAAACTGTTTTTT
CDR3 protein: CASSLGVGSNEKLFF
D gene: .
V gene: TRBV27
clone size: .
J gene: TRBJ1-4

CDR3 DNA: TGTGCCAGTAGTATTCGGAGGGCTGGTCAGCCCCAGCATTTT
CDR3 protein: CASSIRRAGQPQHF
D gene: .
V gene: TRBV19
clone size: .
J gene: TRBJ1-5

CDR3 DNA: TGTGCCAGTACCGACGTTGGAGGGGAGAAGGACAATGAGCAGTTCTTC
CDR3 protein: CASTDVGGEKDNEQFF
D gene: .
V gene: TRBV19
clone size: few
J gene: TRBJ2-1

CDR3 DNA: TGCGCCAGCAGCCAAAGCTCCTACAATGAGCAGTTCTTC
CDR3 protein: CASSQSSYNEQFF
D gene: .
V gene: TRBV5-1
clone size: .
J gene: TRBJ2-1

CDR3 DNA: TGCGCCAGCAGTTACGTACAGGGTCTCGAAGCTTTCTTT
CDR3 protein: CASSYVQGLEAFF
D gene: .
V gene: TRBV5-1
clone size: .
J gene: TRBJ1-1

CDR3 DNA: TGTGCCAGCAGTGGTACCGGGACAGGGAGAAACTATGGCTACACCTTC
CDR3 protein: CASSGTGTGRNYGYTF
D gene: TRBD1
V gene: TRBV25-1
clone size: .
J gene: TRBJ1-2

CDR3 DNA: TGTGCCAGCAGTTTAGGAGGCCTCAATGAGCAGTTCTTC
CDR3 protein: CASSLGGLNEQFF
D gene: .
V gene: TRBV12-3/TRBV12-4
clone size: many
J gene: TRBJ2-1

CDR3 DNA: TGTGCCAGCAGTTCCGGGACACCCCAAGAGACCCAGTACTTC
CDR3 protein: CASSSGTPQETQYF
D gene: .
V gene: TRBV7-9
clone size: few
J gene: TRBJ2-5

CDR3 DNA: TGTGCCAGCAGCCAGCATCGACGGGGACCCACAGATACGCAGTATTTT
CDR3 protein: CASSQHRRGPTDTQYF
D gene: .
V gene: TRBV11-1
clone size: many
J gene: TRBJ2-3

CDR3 DNA: TGTGCCAGCAGCTTGCGGCAGGGGACGGATACGCAGTATTTT
CDR3 protein: CASSLRQGTDTQYF
D gene: .
V gene: TRBV5-6
clone size: few
J gene: TRBJ2-3

CDR3 DNA: TGTGCCAGTCGAGGGGGGGGCGGAGATACGCAGTATTTT
CDR3 protein: CASRGGGGDTQYF
D gene: .
V gene: TRBV6-6
clone size: few
J gene: TRBJ2-3

CDR3 DNA: TGTGCCAGCGATCACGGGTCTAGCACAGATACGCAGTATTTT
CDR3 protein: CASDHGSSTDTQYF
D gene: .
V gene: TRBV5-4
clone size: many
J gene: TRBJ2-3

CDR3 DNA: TGTGCCAGCAGCCCCGGGACAGAGGTTGGCTACACCTTC
CDR3 protein: CASSPGTEVGYTF
D gene: TRBD1
V gene: TRBV9
clone size: few
J gene: TRBJ1-2

CDR3 DNA: TGTGCCAGCAGTGTGGACAGGGACCCTTCTGGGGCCAACGTCCTGACTTTC
CDR3 protein: CASSVDRDPSGANVLTF
D gene: TRBD1
V gene: TRBV6-4
clone size: .
J gene: TRBJ2-6

CDR3 DNA: TGTGCCAGCAGTTTAAACCCCCCAGGGGGCTGGTACGGTGGCTACACCTTC
CDR3 protein: CASSLNPPGGWYGGYTF
D gene: TRBD1
V gene: TRBV12-3/TRBV12-4
clone size: .
J gene: TRBJ1-2

CDR3 DNA: TGTGCCAGCAGCTCCCTAATGACAGGGGGAGGCACTGAAGCTTTCTTT
CDR3 protein: CASSSLMTGGGTEAFF
D gene: TRBD1
V gene: TRBV12-3/TRBV12-4
clone size: .
J gene: TRBJ1-1

CDR3 DNA: TGTGCCAGCAGTCAAACGCCTCCGGGACAGGGGCTATATGGCTACACCTTC
CDR3 protein: CASSQTPPGQGLYGYTF
D gene: TRBD1
V gene: TRBV6-6
clone size: .
J gene: TRBJ1-2

CDR3 DNA: TGCGCCAGCAGCCAAGAAAGGGGGCGGGGGTATGGCTACACCTTC
CDR3 protein: CASSQERGRGYGYTF
D gene: TRBD1
V gene: TRBV4-3
clone size: few
J gene: TRBJ1-2

CDR3 DNA: TGCGCCAGCAGCCAAGACAGGGGCAGACCCTATGGCTACACCTTC
CDR3 protein: CASSQDRGRPYGYTF
D gene: .
V gene: TRBV4-3
clone size: few
J gene: TRBJ1-2

CDR3 DNA: TGTGCCAGCAGCTCCCCGGGCTTTGGGCGTAATTCACCCCTCCACTTT
CDR3 protein: CASSSPGFGRNSPLHF
D gene: .
V gene: TRBV7-9
clone size: few
J gene: TRBJ1-6

CDR3 DNA: TGTGCCAGCAGCTTGGGGACAGGTACCTACAATGAGCAGTTCTTC
CDR3 protein: CASSLGTGTYNEQFF
D gene: TRBD1
V gene: TRBV11-2
clone size: many
J gene: TRBJ2-1

CDR3 DNA: TGTGCCAGCAGCCAGTTTTCTAGTGAGCAGTTCTTC
CDR3 protein: CASSQFSSEQFF
D gene: .
V gene: TRBV3-1
clone size: few
J gene: TRBJ2-1

CDR3 DNA: TGTGCCAGCAGCTTAACTAGCGGGGGGGAGACCCAGTACTTC
CDR3 protein: CASSLTSGGETQYF
D gene: TRBD2
V gene: TRBV11-2
clone size: few
J gene: TRBJ2-5

CDR3 DNA: TGTGCCAGCAGCCAAGAGCTCGTAACAAGCACAGATACGCAGTATTTT
CDR3 protein: CASSQELVTSTDTQYF
D gene: .
V gene: TRBV3-1
clone size: few
J gene: TRBJ2-3

CDR3 DNA: TGTGCCAGCAGCTCCAGGACAGGCGACAATGAGCAGTTCTTC
CDR3 protein: CASSSRTGDNEQFF
D gene: TRBD1
V gene: TRBV11-3
clone size: few
J gene: TRBJ2-1

CDR3 DNA: TGTGCCAGCAGTTGGCGAAACACAGATACGCAGTATTTT
CDR3 protein: CASSWRNTDTQYF
D gene: .
V gene: TRBV12-3/TRBV12-4
clone size: many
J gene: TRBJ2-3

CDR3 DNA: TGTGCCAGCAGCATTAGCGGAGCCACAGATACGCAGTATTTT
CDR3 protein: CASSISGATDTQYF
D gene: .
V gene: TRBV7-3
clone size: few
J gene: TRBJ2-3

CDR3 DNA: TGCGCCAGCAGCCACCAAGTGGGGCGGTGGGAGATCCAAGAGACCCAGTACTTC
CDR3 protein: CASSHQVGRWEIQETQYF
D gene: .
V gene: TRBV4-3
clone size: few
J gene: TRBJ2-5

CDR3 DNA: TGTGCCAGCAGCTTAGAAGGGTATGGCTACACCTTC
CDR3 protein: CASSLEGYGYTF
D gene: .
V gene: TRBV7-9
clone size: many
J gene: TRBJ1-2

CDR3 DNA: TGTGCCAGCAGCTCCCCAGGGCTCAATGAGCAGTTCTTC
CDR3 protein: CASSSPGLNEQFF
D gene: .
V gene: TRBV7-9
clone size: .
J gene: TRBJ2-1

CDR3 DNA: TGCAGTGCCCGGGGACTAGCGGGGGGTATCTCCTACAATGAGCAGTTCTTC
CDR3 protein: CSARGLAGGISYNEQFF
D gene: TRBD2
V gene: TRBV20-1
clone size: few
J gene: TRBJ2-1

CDR3 DNA: TGTGCCAGCAGCTTCGGGGGGAATGGCTACACCTTC
CDR3 protein: CASSFGGNGYTF
D gene: .
V gene: TRBV7-9
clone size: .
J gene: TRBJ1-2

CDR3 DNA: TGCGCCAGCAGCCAAGCCACTAGCGGGGCCTACGAGCAGTACTTC
CDR3 protein: CASSQATSGAYEQYF
D gene: TRBD2
V gene: TRBV4-1
clone size: few
J gene: TRBJ2-7

CDR3 DNA: TGTGCCAGTAGTATACTCCGGGACTTTGCCAACGTCCTGACTTTC
CDR3 protein: CASSILRDFANVLTF
D gene: .
V gene: TRBV19
clone size: .
J gene: TRBJ2-6

CDR3 DNA: TGTGCCAGCAGTTATGGGACGGAAAATGAAAAACTGTTTTTT
CDR3 protein: CASSYGTENEKLFF
D gene: .
V gene: TRBV6-5
clone size: .
J gene: TRBJ1-4

CDR3 DNA: TGTGCCAGCAGTTTCGGACAGGAAGAAGAGACCCAGTACTTC
CDR3 protein: CASSFGQEEETQYF
D gene: TRBD1
V gene: TRBV6-5
clone size: many
J gene: TRBJ2-5

CDR3 DNA: TGTGCCAGCAGCCAAGCCCCACCGGGACTAGTCAATGAGCAGTTCTTC
CDR3 protein: CASSQAPPGLVNEQFF
D gene: TRBD2
V gene: TRBV3-1
clone size: few
J gene: TRBJ2-1

CDR3 DNA: TGTGCCAGCAGCTTAGCGGTGCTTGCGGGAGTCCTCGGCAATGAGCAGTTCTTC
CDR3 protein: CASSLAVLAGVLGNEQFF
D gene: TRBD2
V gene: TRBV7-8
clone size: .
J gene: TRBJ2-1

CDR3 DNA: TGTGCCAGCAGCCAAGATTTCAATCGGGGGAATTCACCCCTCCACTTT
CDR3 protein: CASSQDFNRGNSPLHF
D gene: .
V gene: TRBV4-2
clone size: .
J gene: TRBJ1-6

CDR3 DNA: TGCGCCAGCAGCTTGGCCACGGTCGGCAGGGACGAGCAGTACTTC
CDR3 protein: CASSLATVGRDEQYF
D gene: .
V gene: TRBV5-1
clone size: few
J gene: TRBJ2-7

CDR3 DNA: TGTGCCAGCAGCGTAACGCAGGGGGAAGGCGAGCAGTACTTC
CDR3 protein: CASSVTQGEGEQYF
D gene: TRBD1
V gene: TRBV7-6
clone size: many
J gene: TRBJ2-7

CDR3 DNA: TGTGCCAGCAGTTACGTGACCAACAATGAGCAGTTCTTC
CDR3 protein: CASSYVTNNEQFF
D gene: .
V gene: TRBV6-5
clone size: .
J gene: TRBJ2-1

CDR3 DNA: TGTGCCAGCAGCTCACCGGGTTCCACCTACGAGCAGTACTTC
CDR3 protein: CASSSPGSTYEQYF
D gene: .
V gene: TRBV5-4
clone size: few
J gene: TRBJ2-7

CDR3 DNA: TGCGCCAGCAGCCAAGAATGGACTAGCGGGGGGGAAAATACGCAGTATTTT
CDR3 protein: CASSQEWTSGGENTQYF
D gene: TRBD2
V gene: TRBV4-1
clone size: .
J gene: TRBJ2-3

CDR3 DNA: TGCGCCAGCATCATAGCAGATACGCAGTATTTT
CDR3 protein: CASIIADTQYF
D gene: .
V gene: TRBV23-1
clone size: .
J gene: TRBJ2-3

CDR3 DNA: TGTGCCAGCAGCCAAGAAATTCAGCACAATGAGCAGTTCTTC
CDR3 protein: CASSQEIQHNEQFF
D gene: .
V gene: TRBV14
clone size: many
J gene: TRBJ2-1

CDR3 DNA: TGCGCCAGCAGCCAAGCCCCCCCGAGCGAGACCAAAAACATTCAGTACTTC
CDR3 protein: CASSQAPPSETKNIQYF
D gene: .
V gene: TRBV4-3
clone size: few
J gene: TRBJ2-4

CDR3 DNA: TGTGCCAGCAGCTGGACAGGGGGCGAATCTGCAGATACGCAGTATTTT
CDR3 protein: CASSWTGGESADTQYF
D gene: TRBD1
V gene: TRBV7-6
clone size: few
J gene: TRBJ2-3

CDR3 DNA: TGTGCCAGCAGCTTAGCGTTAGGGGAAAAACTGTTTTTT
CDR3 protein: CASSLALGEKLFF
D gene: .
V gene: TRBV7-7
clone size: many
J gene: TRBJ1-4

CDR3 DNA: TGTGCCAGCAGTTACGGGTTAGGATCTACGGAGACCCAGTACTTC
CDR3 protein: CASSYGLGSTETQYF
D gene: .
V gene: TRBV6-5
clone size: many
J gene: TRBJ2-5